This T cell receptor beta chain is from a study of blood T cells in healthy people across ages. Study-wide results and caveats: The unsorted PBMCs prevented any conclusive comparison of naive versus antigen-experienced cells.

Healthy Russian Caucasian donors spanned ages about 6 to 100 years. Drawn from each donor were around 10 milliliters of peripheral blood. Looked up from germline, CDR1 is DFQATT and CDR2 is SNEGSKA (reference sequence). CDR3 size: 14 residues. V lost 3 bases and J 2 bases, leaving 14 bases between the germline ends. In this sample, this clonotype turned up a few times. Antigen: not known. A second PCR, run for roughly 7 to 11 cycles, used a sample-barcoded 5' primer plus a J-beta primer mix. TCRdb passed the 5' RACE reads through MiXCR, listing each CDR3 protein once. The sample lists 780,000 or so distinct CDR3 sequences, more than 50% seen once, with approximately 24% in the top ten.

The receptor comes from a man aged 40-49 years in good health. The rearrangement joins TRBV20-1 to TRBJ2-7, with D possibly matching TRBD2 (5 bases). The specimen was blood. For the CDR3, the DNA is TGCAGTGCTAGTTGGACTCTAAACACCTACGAGCAGTACTTC. Its protein is CSASWTLNTYEQYF.